Here is one T cell receptor beta chain with its context. The assay was immunoSEQ multiplex PCR, and TCRdb's table has in-frame clones only and misses some. The sample yields approximately 260,000 clones, 80% to 90% seen once. This sample was included in a study of blood T cell repertoires in COVID-19. About the study: Sample material is recorded as cDNA or gDNA derived from T cells, B-cell-depleted T cells, or PBMCs.

The source is a woman between 65 and 79 years old with acute or convalescent COVID-19. The source material was peripheral blood.

Written as DNA, the CDR3 is TGTGCCAGCAGTGAAGGGGGCGCCCGGGCTGAAGCTTTCTTT. Amino acids: CASSEGGARAEAFF. This chain joins TRBV25-1 and TRBJ1-1, with D perhaps TRBD1 (6 bases). This CDR3 is 14 amino acids long. Germline V CDR1 and CDR2: MGHDK, SYGVNS. Trimming shortened V by 2 bases and J by 6 bases, and 13 bases separated the two germline ends.